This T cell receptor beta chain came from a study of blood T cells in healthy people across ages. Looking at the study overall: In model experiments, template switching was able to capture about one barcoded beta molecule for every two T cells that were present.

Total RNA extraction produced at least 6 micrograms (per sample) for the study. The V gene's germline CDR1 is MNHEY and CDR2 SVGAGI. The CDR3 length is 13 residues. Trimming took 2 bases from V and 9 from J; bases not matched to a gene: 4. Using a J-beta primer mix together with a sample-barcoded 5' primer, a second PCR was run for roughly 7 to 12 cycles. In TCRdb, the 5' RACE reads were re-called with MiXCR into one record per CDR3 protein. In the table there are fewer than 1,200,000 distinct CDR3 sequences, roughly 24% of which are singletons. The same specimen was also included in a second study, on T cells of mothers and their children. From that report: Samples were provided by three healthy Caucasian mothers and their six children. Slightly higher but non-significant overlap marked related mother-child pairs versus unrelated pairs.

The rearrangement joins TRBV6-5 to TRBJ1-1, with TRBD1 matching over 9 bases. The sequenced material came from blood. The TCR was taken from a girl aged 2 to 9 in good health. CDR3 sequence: CASSYLGQGKAFF. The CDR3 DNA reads TGTGCCAGCAGTTACCTGGGACAGGGAAAAGCTTTCTTT.